These 6 T cell receptor beta chains originate from one sample sequenced in a study of CD8+CD57+ T cells in acquired aplastic anemia. The use of genomic DNA as template underpinned the TCR beta VDJ and CDR3 profiling. Using its own MiXCR run on the reads, TCRdb lists one record per CDR3 protein. This sample has 200,000 to 250,000 distinct CDR3 sequences, with 47% found just once. An expansion of CD8+CD57+ cells by flow cytometry had been shown in patients chosen for sequencing. The sample was sorted CD4+, CD8+, or CD8+CD57+ T cells (not recorded which) from PBMCs. These receptors came from a human donor with aplastic anemia.

The rearrangement links TRBV15 to TRBJ2-7, with D possibly TRBD2 on 6 matching bases. V shed 3 bases and J shed 3 bases, with 21 bases lying between them. CDR1 LNHNV and CDR2 YYDKDF come from the germline V gene (reference sequence). CDR3 length equals 17 residues. CDR3 loop: CATSRGISGVGSYEQYF. CDR3 DNA: TGTGCCACCAGCAGGGGGATTAGCGGAGTGGGAAGCTACGAGCAGTACTTC.

The chain has TRBV27 and TRBJ2-1; the D is unclear. The germline V gene has CDR1 MNHEY and CDR2 SMNVEV (reference sequence). The CDR3 spans 13 residues. V lost 4 bases and J lost 4, with 8 bases in between. CDR3 DNA: TGTGCCAGCAGTTCAAACTTATACAATGAGCAGTTCTTC. Protein sequence: CASSSNLYNEQFF.

In its sample, this clonotype was seen many times. This chain joins TRBV3-1 and TRBJ1-1; a possible D gene is TRBD1 (5 bases). Germline CDR1 is LGHDT and CDR2 is YNNKEL (reference sequence). CDR3 size: 14 residues. Between the trimmed V and J ends, which lost 3 bases and 4 bases, there was a span of 12 bases. DNA of the CDR3: TGTGCCAGCAGCCATGAGGGGCGAGGCACTGAAGCTTTCTTT. This codes for CASSHEGRGTEAFF.

This clonotype has a count of ten or more. V usage is TRBV6-6 and J usage is TRBJ2-1, with D maybe TRBD2 (6 bases). Deletions cut 1 base from V and 5 bases from J, with 15 bases between. The CDR3 contains 16 residues. Looked up from germline, CDR1 is MNHNY and CDR2 is SVGAGI (reference sequence). DNA for the CDR3: TGTGCCAGCAGTTACTTGAATACCGGGAGAAACAATGAGCAGTTCTTC. It specifies CASSYLNTGRNNEQFF.

This clonotype was counted a single time. The chain carries TRBV20-1 and TRBJ2-5; either TRBD1 or TRBD2 may supply D (5 bases each). V lost 3 bases to trimming and J lost 5 bases, with 10 bases between them. The CDR3 has 12 amino acids. Germline lookup yields CDR1 DFQATT and CDR2 SNEGSKA (reference sequence). The CDR3 loop reads CSARGRGETQYF. In DNA, the CDR3 is TGCAGTGCTAGGGGGCGCGGGGAGACCCAGTACTTC.

This clonotype was seen a few times. The chain recombines TRBV7-2 with TRBJ2-7, with D perhaps matching TRBD1 or TRBD2 (6 bases each). The V gene lost 1 base and the J gene lost 2 bases, with 21 bases spanning the gap. Looked up from germline, CDR1 is SGHTA and CDR2 is FQGNSA. This CDR3 contains 18 residues. As DNA, the CDR3 is TGTGCCAGCAGCTTAGGAGCCCCTACTAGGGGGGCCACCTACGAGCAGTACTTC. This translates into CASSLGAPTRGATYEQYF.